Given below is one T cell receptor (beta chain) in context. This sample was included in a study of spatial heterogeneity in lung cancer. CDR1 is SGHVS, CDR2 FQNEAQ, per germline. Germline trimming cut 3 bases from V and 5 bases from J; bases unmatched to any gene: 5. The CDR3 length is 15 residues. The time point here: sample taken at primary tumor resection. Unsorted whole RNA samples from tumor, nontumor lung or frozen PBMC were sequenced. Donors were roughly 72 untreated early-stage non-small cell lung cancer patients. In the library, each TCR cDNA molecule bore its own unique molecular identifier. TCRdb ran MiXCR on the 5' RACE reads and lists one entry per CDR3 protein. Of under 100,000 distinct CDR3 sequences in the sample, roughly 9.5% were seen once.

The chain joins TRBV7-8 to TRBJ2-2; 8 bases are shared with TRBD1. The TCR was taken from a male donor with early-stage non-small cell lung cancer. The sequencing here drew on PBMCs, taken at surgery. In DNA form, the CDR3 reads TGTGCCAGCAGCTTTGGGACAGGAAGAACCGGGGAGCTGTTTTTT. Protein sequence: CASSFGTGRTGELFF.